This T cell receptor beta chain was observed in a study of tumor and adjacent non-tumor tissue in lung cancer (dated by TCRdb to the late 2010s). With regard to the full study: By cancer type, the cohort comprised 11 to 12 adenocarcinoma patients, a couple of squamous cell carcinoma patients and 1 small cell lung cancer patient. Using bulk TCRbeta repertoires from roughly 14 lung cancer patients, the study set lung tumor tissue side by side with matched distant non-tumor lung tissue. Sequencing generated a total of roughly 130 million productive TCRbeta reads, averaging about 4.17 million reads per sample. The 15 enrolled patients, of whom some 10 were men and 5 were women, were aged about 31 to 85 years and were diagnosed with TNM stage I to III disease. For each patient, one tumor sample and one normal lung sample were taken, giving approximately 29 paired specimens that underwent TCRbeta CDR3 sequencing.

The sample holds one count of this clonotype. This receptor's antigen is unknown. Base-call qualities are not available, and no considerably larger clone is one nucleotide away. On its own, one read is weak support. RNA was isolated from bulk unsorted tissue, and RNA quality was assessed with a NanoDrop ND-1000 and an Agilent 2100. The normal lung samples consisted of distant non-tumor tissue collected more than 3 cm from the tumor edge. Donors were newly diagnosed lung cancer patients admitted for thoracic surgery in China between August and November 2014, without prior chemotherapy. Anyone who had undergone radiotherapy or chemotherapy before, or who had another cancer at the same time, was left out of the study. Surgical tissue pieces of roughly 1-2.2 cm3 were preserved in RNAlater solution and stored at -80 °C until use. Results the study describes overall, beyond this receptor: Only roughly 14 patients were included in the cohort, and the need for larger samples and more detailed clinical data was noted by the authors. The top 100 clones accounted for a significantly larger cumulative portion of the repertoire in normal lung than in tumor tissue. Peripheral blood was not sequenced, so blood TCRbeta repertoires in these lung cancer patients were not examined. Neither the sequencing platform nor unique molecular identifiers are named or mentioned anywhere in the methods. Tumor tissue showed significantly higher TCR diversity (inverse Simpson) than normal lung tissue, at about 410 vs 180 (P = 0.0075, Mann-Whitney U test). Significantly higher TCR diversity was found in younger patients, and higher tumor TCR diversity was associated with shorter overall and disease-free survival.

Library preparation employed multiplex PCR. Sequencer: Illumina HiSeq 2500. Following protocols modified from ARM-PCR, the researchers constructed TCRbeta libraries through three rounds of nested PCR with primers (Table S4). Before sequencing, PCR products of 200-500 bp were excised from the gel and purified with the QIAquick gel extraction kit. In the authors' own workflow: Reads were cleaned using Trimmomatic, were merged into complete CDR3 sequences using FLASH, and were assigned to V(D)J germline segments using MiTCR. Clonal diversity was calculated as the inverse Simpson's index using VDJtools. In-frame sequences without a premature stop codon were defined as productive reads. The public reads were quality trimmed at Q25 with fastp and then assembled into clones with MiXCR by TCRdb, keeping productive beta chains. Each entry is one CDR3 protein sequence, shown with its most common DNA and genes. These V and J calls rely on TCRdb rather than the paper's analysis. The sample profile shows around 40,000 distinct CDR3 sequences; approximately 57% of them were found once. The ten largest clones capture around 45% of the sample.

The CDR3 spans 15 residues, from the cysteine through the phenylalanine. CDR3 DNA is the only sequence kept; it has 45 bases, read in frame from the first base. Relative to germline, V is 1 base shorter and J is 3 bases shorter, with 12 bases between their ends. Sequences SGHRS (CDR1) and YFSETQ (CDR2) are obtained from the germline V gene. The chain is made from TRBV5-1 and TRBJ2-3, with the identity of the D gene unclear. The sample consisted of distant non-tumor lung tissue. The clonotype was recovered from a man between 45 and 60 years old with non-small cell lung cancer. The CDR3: CASSLSGIQTDTQYF. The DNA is TGCGCCAGCAGCTTGTCTGGGATCCAGACAGATACGCAGTATTTT.